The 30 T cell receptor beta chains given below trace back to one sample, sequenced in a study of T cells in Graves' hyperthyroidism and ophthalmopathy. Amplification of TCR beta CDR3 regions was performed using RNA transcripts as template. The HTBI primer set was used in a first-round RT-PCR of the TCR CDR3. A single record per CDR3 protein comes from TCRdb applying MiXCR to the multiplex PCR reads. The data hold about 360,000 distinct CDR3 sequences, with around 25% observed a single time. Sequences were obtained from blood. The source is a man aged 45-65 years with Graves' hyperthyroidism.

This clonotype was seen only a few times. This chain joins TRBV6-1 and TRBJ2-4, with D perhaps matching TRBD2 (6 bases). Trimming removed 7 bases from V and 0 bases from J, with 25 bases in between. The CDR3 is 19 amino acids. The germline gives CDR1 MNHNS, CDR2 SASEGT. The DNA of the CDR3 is TGTGCCAGCACCACCTCCGGGGGAAGACGGACACTAGCCAAAAACATTCAGTACTTC. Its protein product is CASTTSGGRRTLAKNIQYF.

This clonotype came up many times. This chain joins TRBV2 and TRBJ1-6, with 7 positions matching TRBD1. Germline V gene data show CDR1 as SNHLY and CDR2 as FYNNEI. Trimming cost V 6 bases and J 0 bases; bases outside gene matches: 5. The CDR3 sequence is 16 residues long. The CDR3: CASRGDRNSYNSPLHF. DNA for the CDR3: TGTGCCAGCAGGGGGGACAGAAACTCCTATAATTCACCCCTCCACTTT.

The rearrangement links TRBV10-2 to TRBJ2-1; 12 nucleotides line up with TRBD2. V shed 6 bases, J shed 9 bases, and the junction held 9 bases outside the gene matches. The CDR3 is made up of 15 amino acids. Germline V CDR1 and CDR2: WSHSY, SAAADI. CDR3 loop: CASRILAGGPIEQFF. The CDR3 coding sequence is TGCGCCAGCAGAATACTAGCGGGGGGCCCAATTGAGCAGTTCTTC.

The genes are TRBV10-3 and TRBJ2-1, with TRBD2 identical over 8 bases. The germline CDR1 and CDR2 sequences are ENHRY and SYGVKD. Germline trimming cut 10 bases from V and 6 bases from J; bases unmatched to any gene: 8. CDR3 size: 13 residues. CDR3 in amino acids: CATEREPSNEQFF. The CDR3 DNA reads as TGTGCCACCGAGCGGGAGCCGTCCAATGAGCAGTTCTTC.

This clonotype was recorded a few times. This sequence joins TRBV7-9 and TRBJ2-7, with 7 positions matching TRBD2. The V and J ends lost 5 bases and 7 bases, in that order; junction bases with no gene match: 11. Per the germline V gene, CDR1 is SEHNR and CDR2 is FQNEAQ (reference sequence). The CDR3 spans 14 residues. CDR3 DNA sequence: TGTGCCAGCAGCCTGGGGGGGGGTCGGAGGGAGCAGTACTTC. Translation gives CASSLGGGRREQYF.

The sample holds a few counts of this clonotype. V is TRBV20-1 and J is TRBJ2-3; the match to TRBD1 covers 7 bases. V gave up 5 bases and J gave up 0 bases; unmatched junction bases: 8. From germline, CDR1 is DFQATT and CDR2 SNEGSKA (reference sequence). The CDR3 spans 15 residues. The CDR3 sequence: CSALSTGTSTDTQYF. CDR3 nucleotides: TGCAGTGCTTTATCGACAGGGACGAGCACAGATACGCAGTATTTT.

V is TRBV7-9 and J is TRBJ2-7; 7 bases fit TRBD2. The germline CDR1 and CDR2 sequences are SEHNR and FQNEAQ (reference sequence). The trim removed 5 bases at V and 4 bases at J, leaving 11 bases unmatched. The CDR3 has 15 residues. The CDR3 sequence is CASSEPWGGEYEQYF. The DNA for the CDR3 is TGTGCCAGCAGCGAGCCCTGGGGAGGGGAGTACGAGCAGTACTTC.

The CDR3 spells CSAEMEESYNEQFF. In nucleotides, the CDR3 is TGCAGTGCTGAGATGGAGGAGAGCTACAATGAGCAGTTCTTC. The chain uses TRBV20-1 and TRBJ2-1, with D maybe TRBD2 (5 bases). Germline V gives CDR1 DFQATT, CDR2 SNEGSKA (reference sequence). The CDR3 sequence is 14 residues long. Trimming shortened V by 5 bases and J by 3 bases, and 14 bases separated the two germline ends.

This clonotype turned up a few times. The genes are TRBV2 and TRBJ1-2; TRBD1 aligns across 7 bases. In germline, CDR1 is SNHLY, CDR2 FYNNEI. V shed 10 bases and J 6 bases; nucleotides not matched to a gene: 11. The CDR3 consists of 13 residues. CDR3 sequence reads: CATSPGQKNGYTF. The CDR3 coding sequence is TGTGCCACTTCACCGGGACAGAAAAATGGCTACACCTTC.

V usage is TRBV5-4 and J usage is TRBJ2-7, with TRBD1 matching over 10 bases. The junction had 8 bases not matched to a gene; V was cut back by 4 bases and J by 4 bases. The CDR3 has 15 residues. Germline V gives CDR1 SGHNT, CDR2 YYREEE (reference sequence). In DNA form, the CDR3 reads TGTGCCAGCAGCGCAAAACCGGGACAGGGGTACGAGCAGTACTTC. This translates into CASSAKPGQGYEQYF.

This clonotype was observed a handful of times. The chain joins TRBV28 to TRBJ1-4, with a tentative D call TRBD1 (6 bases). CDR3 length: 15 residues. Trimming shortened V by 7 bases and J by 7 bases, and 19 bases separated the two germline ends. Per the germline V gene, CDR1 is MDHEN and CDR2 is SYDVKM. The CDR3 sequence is CASTLGGGAGEKLFF. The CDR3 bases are TGTGCCAGCACCCTGGGTGGGGGCGCGGGTGAAAAACTGTTTTTT.

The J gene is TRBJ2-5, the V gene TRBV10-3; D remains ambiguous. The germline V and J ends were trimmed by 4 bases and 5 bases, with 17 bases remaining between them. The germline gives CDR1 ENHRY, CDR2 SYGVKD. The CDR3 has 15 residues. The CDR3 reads CAISATLEVGETQYF. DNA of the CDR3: TGTGCCATCAGTGCCACTCTAGAGGTCGGGGAGACCCAGTACTTC.

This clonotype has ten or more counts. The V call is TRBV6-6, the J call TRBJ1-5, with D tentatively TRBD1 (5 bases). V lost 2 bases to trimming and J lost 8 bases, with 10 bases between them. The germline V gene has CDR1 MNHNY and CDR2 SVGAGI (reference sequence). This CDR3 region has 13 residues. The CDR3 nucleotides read TGTGCCAGCAGTTACGGGGCAGCTGAGCCCCAGCATTTT. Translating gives CASSYGAAEPQHF.

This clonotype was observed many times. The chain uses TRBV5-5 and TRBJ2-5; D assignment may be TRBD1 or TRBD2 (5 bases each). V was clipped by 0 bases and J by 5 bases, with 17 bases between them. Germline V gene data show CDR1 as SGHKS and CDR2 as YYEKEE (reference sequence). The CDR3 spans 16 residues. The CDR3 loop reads CASSLEGTLGGETQYF. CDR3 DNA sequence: TGTGCCAGCAGCTTGGAGGGGACCCTGGGCGGGGAGACCCAGTACTTC.

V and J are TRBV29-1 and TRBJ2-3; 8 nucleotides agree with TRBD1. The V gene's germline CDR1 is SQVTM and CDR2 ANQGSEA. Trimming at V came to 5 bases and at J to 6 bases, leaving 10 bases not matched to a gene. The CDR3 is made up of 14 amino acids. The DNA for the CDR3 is TGCAGCGTTTCGCGCAGATCAGGGGGCGATACGCAGTATTTT. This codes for CSVSRRSGGDTQYF.

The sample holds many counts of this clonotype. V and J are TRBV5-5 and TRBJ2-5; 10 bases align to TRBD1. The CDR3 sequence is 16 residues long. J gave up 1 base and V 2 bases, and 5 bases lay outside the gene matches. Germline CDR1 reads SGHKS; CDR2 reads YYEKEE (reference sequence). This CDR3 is CASSLKTGGGQETQYF. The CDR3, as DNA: TGTGCCAGCAGCTTAAAGACAGGGGGCGGCCAAGAGACCCAGTACTTC.

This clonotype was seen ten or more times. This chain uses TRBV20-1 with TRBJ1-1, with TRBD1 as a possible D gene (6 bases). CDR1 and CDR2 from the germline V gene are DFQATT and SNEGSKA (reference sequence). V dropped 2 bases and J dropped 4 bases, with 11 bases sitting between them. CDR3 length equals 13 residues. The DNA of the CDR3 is TGCAGTGCTAGAACAGGGCCGGGCACTGAAGCTTTCTTT. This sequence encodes CSARTGPGTEAFF.

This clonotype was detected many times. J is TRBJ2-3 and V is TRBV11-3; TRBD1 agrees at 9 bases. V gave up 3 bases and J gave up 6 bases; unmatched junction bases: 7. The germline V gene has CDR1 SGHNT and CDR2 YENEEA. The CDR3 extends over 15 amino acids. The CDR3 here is CASSFGDRASDTQYF. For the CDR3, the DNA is TGTGCCAGCAGCTTTGGGGACAGGGCTTCCGATACGCAGTATTTT. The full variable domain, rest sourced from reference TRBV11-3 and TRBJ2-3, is EAGVVQSPRYKIIEKKQPVAFWCNPISGHNTLYWYLQNLGQGPELLIRYENEEAVDDSQLPKDRFSAERLKGVDSTLKIQPAELGDSAVYLCASSFGDRASDTQYFGPGTRLTVL.

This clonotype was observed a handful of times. CDR3 in DNA: TGTGCCAGCAGTGATGGGGGAAGGGTTACGGACATTCAGTACTTC. This sequence encodes CASSDGGRVTDIQYF. The rearrangement uses TRBV2 and TRBJ2-4; the D call may be TRBD1 or TRBD2 (5 bases each). The CDR3 is 15 residues long. V gave up 3 bases and J gave up 8 bases, with 17 bases separating them. Germline CDR1 and CDR2: SNHLY and FYNNEI. Using reference TRBV2 and TRBJ2-4 for the parts outside the CDR3, the full variable domain is EPEVTQTPSHQVTQMGQEVILRCVPISNHLYFYWYRQILGQKVEFLVSFYNNEISEKSEIFDDQFSVERPDGSNFTLKIRSTKLEDSAMYFCASSDGGRVTDIQYFGAGTRLSVL.

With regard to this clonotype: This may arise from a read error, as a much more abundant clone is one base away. The CDR3 spells CASKDLRDFAYERYF. CDR3 nucleotide sequence: TGTGCCAGCAAGGACCTCAGGGATTTCGCTTACGAGCGGTACTTC. The genes are TRBV28 and TRBJ2-7, with D perhaps matching TRBD1 (5 bases). Germline CDR1 MDHEN, CDR2 SYDVKM. The CDR3 consists of 15 residues.

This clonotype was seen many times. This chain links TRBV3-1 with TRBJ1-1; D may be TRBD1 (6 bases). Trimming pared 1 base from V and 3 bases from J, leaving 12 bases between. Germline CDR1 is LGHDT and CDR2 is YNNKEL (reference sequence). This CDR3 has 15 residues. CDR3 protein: CASSQVRGAYTEAFF. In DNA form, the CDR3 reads TGTGCCAGCAGCCAAGTACGGGGGGCCTACACTGAAGCTTTCTTT.

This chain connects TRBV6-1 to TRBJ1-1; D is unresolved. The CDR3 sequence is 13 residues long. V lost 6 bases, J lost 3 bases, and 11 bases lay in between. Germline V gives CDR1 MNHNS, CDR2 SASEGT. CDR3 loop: CASRGSDYTEAFF. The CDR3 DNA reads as TGTGCCAGCAGGGGTTCGGACTACACTGAAGCTTTCTTT.

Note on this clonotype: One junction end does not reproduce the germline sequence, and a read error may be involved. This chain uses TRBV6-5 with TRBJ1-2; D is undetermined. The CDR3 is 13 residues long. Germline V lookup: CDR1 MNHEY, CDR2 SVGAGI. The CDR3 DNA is TGTGCCAGCAGTGACTCGAACTCTAGGGGCTACACCTTC. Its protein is CASSDSNSRGYTF.

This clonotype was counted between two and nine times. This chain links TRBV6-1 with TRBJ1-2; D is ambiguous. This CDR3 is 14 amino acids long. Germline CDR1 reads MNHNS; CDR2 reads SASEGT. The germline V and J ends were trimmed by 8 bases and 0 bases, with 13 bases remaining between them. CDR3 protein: CASAGVRANYGYTF. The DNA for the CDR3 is TGTGCCAGCGCCGGGGTACGGGCTAACTATGGCTACACCTTC.

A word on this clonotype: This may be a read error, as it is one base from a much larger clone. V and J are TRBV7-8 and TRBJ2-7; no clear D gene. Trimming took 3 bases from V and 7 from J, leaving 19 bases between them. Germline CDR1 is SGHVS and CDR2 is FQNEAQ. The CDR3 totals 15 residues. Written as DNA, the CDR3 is TGTGCCAGCAGCTTGTATCAAGCAAAGTACAATGAGCAGTACTTC. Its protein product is CASSLYQAKYNEQYF.

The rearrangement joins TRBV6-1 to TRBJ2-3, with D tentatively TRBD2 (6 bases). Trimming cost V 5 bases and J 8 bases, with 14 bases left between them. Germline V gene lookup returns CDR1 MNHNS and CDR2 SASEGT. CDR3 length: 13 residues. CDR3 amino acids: CASSRQRGGTQYF. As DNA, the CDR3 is TGTGCCAGCAGTCGCCAGAGGGGAGGTACGCAGTATTTT.

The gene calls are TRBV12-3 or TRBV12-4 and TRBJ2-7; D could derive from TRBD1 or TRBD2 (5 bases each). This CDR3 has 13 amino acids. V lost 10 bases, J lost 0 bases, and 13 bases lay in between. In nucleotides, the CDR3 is TGTGCCACACGGGACCGCCACTCCTACGAGCAGTACTTC. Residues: CATRDRHSYEQYF.

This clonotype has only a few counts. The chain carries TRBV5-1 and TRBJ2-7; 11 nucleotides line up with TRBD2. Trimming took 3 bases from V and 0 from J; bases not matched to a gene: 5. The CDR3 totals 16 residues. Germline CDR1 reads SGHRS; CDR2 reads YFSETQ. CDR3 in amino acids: CASSYGLAGLSYEQYF. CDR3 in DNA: TGCGCCAGCAGCTATGGACTAGCGGGTCTCTCCTACGAGCAGTACTTC. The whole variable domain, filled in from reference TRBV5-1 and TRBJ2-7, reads KAGVTQTPRYLIKTRGQQVTLSCSPISGHRSVSWYQQTPGQGLQFLFEYFSETQRNKGNFPGRFSGRQFSNSRSEMNVSTLELGDSALYLCASSYGLAGLSYEQYFGPGTRLTVT.

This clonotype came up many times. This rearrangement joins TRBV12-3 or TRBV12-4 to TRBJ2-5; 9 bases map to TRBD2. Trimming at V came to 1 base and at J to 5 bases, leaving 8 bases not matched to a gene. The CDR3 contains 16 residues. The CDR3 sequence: CASSLGLAGGPETQYF. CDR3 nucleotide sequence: TGTGCCAGCAGTTTAGGTCTCGCGGGAGGGCCGGAGACCCAGTACTTC.

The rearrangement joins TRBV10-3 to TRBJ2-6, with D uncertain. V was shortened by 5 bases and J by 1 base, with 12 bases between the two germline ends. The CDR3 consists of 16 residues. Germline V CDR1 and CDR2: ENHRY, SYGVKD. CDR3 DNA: TGTGCCATCAGTCAACTACTGGGATCTGGGGCCAACGTCCTGACTTTC. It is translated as CAISQLLGSGANVLTF.